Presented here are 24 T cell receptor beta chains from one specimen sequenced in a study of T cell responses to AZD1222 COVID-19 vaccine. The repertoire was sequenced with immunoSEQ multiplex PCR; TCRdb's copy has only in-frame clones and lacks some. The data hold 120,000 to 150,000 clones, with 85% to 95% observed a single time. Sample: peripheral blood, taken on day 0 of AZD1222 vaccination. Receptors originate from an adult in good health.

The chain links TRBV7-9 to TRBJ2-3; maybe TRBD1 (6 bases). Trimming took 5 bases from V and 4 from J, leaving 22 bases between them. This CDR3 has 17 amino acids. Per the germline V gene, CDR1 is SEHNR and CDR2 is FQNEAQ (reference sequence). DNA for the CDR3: TGTGCCAGCAGCCCGTCCCGTGGGGGCGTTCGCGCAGATACGCAGTATTTT. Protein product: CASSPSRGGVRADTQYF.

The CDR3 nucleotides are TGTGCCAGTAGTATCTCTCCCGGGGCTACGACAGATACGCAGTATTTT. It translates to CASSISPGATTDTQYF. The genes are TRBV19 and TRBJ2-3; D is tentatively TRBD1 or TRBD2 (5 bases each). The CDR3 covers 16 residues. Trimming took off 3 bases at V and 3 bases at J, with 16 bases between the two ends. Germline lookup yields CDR1 LNHDA and CDR2 SQIVND (reference sequence). Full variable domain (rest looked up from reference TRBV19 and TRBJ2-3): DGGITQSPKYLFRKEGQNVTLSCEQNLNHDAMYWYRQDPGQGLRLIYYSQIVNDFQKGDIAEGYSVSREKKESFPLTVTSAQKNPTAFYLCASSISPGATTDTQYFGPGTRLTVL.

CDR3 region: CASSFGRTEAFF. As DNA, the CDR3 is TGTGCCAGCAGTTTCGGCCGGACTGAAGCTTTCTTT. The chain couples TRBV12-3 or TRBV12-4 to TRBJ1-1; D call uncertain. V shed 3 bases and J shed 5 bases, with 7 bases lying between them. CDR3 length equals 12 residues.

CDR3 residues: CSVVGETNYGYTF. CDR3 sequence (DNA): TGCAGCGTTGTCGGGGAGACTAACTATGGCTACACCTTC. The genes are TRBV29-1 and TRBJ1-2; no reliable D call. From germline, CDR1 is SQVTM and CDR2 ANQGSEA. CDR3 length: 13 amino acids. The ends were cut back, 4 bases at V and 0 bases at J, with 9 bases in the middle.

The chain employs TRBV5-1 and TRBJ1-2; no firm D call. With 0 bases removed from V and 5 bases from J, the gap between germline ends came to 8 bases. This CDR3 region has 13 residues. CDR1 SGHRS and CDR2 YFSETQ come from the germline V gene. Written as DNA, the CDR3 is TGCGCCAGCAGCTTGGAAGGGCGGTATGGCTACACCTTC. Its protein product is CASSLEGRYGYTF. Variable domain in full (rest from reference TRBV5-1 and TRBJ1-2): KAGVTQTPRYLIKTRGQQVTLSCSPISGHRSVSWYQQTPGQGLQFLFEYFSETQRNKGNFPGRFSGRQFSNSRSEMNVSTLELGDSALYLCASSLEGRYGYTFGSGTRLTVV.

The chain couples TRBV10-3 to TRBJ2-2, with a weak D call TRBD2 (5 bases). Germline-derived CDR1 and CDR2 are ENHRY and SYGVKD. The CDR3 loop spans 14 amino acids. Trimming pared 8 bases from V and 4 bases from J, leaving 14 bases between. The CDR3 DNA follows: TGTGCCATCCGCGACACTCGGGGCACCGGGGAGCTGTTTTTT. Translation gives CAIRDTRGTGELFF.

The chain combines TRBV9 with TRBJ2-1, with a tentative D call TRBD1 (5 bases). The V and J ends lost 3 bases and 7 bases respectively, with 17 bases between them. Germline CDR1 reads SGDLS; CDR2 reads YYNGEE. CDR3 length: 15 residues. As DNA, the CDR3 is TGTGCCAGCAGCGCCAGGTTAGTAGCAGGGAATGAGCAGTTCTTC. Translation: CASSARLVAGNEQFF.

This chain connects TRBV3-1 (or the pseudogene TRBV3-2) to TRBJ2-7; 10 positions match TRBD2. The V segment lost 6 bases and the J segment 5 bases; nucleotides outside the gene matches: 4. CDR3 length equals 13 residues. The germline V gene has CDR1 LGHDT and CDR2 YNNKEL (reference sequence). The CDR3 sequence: CASRVAGGNEQYF. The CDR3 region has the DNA TGTGCCAGCAGAGTAGCGGGAGGTAACGAGCAGTACTTC.

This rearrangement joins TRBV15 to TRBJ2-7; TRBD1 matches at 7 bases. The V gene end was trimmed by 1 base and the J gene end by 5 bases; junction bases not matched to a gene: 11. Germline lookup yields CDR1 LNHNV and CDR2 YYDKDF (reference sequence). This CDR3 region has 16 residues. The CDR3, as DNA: TGTGCCACCAGCAGAGGGTGGACAGGTTTTTCCCACGAGCAGTACTTC. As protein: CATSRGWTGFSHEQYF.

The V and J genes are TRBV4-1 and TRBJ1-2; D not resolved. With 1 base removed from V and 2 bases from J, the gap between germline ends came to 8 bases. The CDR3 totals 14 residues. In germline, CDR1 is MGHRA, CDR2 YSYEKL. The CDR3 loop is CASSQAPGNYGYTF. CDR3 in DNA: TGCGCCAGCAGCCAAGCCCCGGGGAACTATGGCTACACCTTC.

CDR3 sequence (DNA): TGTGCCAGCAGTGAAGCGCGGGCTAGCGGCTCGAGGGAGCAGTACTTC. This gives the protein CASSEARASGSREQYF. The V gene is TRBV6-1, the J gene TRBJ2-7; TRBD2 aligns across 7 bases. V shed 0 bases, J shed 7 bases, and the junction held 12 bases outside the gene matches. The V gene's germline CDR1 is MNHNS and CDR2 SASEGT. There are 16 residues in the CDR3.

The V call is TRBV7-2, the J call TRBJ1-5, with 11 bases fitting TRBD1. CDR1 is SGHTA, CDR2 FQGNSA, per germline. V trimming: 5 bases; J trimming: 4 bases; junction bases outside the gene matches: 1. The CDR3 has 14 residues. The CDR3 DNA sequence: TGTGCCAGCAGCGGGACAGGGGGAAATCAGCCCCAGCATTTT. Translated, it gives CASSGTGGNQPQHF.

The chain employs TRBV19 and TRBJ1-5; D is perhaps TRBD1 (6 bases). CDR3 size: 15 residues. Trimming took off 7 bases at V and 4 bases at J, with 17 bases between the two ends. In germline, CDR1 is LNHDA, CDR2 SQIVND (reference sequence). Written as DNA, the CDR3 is TGTGCCAGTACTTCAAGAGGGGGTGGTAATCAGCCCCAGCATTTT. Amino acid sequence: CASTSRGGGNQPQHF.

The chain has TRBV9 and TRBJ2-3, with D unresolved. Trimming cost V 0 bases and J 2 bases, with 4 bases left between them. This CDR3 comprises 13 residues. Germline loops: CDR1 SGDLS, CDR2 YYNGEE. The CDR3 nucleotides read TGTGCCAGCAGCGTAGGGACCACAGATACGCAGTATTTT. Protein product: CASSVGTTDTQYF.

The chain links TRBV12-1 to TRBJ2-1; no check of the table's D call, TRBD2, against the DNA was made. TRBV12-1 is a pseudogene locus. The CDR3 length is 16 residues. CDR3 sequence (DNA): TGTGCCAGCAGCCAAAACTTAGCCGAGGGCAACAATGAGCAGTTCTTC. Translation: CASSQNLAEGNNEQFF.

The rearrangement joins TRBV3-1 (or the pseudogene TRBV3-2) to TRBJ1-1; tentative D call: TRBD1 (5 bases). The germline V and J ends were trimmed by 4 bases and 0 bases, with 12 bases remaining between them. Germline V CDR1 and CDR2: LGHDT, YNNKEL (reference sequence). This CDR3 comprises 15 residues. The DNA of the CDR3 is TGTGCCAGCAGCCCGCCGGGACCGATGAACACTGAAGCTTTCTTT. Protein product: CASSPPGPMNTEAFF.

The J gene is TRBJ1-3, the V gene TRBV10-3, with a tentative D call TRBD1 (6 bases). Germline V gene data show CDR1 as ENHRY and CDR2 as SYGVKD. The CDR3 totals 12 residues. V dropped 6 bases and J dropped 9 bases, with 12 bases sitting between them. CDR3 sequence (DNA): TGTGCCATCAGCGCAGGGGAGGCCACCATATATTTT. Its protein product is CAISAGEATIYF.

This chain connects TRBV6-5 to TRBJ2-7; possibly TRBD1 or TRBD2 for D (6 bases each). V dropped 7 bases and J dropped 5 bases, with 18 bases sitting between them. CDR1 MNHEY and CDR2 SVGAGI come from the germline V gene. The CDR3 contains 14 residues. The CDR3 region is CASTLSGGRNEQYF. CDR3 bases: TGTGCCAGCACTCTAAGTGGGGGGCGAAACGAGCAGTACTTC.

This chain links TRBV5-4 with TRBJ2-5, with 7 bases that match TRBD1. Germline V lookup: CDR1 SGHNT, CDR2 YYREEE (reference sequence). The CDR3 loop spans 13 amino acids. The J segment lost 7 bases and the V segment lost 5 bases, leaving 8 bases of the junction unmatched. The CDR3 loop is CASRGGQGGTQYF. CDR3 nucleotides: TGTGCCAGCAGAGGGGGCCAAGGGGGGACCCAGTACTTC.

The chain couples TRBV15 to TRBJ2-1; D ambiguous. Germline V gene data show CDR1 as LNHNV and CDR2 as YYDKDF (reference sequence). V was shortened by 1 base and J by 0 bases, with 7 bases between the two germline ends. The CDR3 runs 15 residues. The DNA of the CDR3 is TGTGCCACCAGCAGAGGACGCGACTCCTACAATGAGCAGTTCTTC. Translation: CATSRGRDSYNEQFF.

In nucleotides, the CDR3 is TGTGCCAGCAGCAATTACCCTCTAGGGGGCAGAGAGACCCAGTACTTC. It codes for CASSNYPLGGRETQYF. The chain links TRBV27 to TRBJ2-5, with 7 bases identical to TRBD1. The CDR3 has 16 residues. J gave up 4 bases and V 6 bases, and 14 bases lay outside the gene matches. Germline CDR1 MNHEY, CDR2 SMNVEV (reference sequence).

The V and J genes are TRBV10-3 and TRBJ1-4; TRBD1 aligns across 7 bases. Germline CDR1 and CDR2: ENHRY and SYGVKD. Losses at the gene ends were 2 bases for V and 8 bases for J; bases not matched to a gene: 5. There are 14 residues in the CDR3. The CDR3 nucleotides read TGTGCCATCAGTGAGGGTCAGGGGGGAGAAAAACTGTTTTTT. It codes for CAISEGQGGEKLFF.

The CDR3 sequence: CASSTSGENTIYF. In DNA form, the CDR3 reads TGTGCCAGCAGTACAAGCGGGGAAAACACCATATATTTT. The rearrangement joins TRBV6-5 to TRBJ1-3, with no clear D. Germline V gives CDR1 MNHEY, CDR2 SVGAGI. V was pared by 5 bases and J by 6 bases, with 11 bases between. The CDR3 is 13 residues long.

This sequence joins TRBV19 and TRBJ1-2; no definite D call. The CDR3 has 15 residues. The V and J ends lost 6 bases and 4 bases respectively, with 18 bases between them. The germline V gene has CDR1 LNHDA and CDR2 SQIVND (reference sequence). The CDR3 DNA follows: TGTGCCAGTAGCGACGGCAGGATAAGGTCCTATGGCTACACCTTC. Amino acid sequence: CASSDGRIRSYGYTF.